The 26 T cell receptor beta chains below all came from one sample that was sequenced in a study of cytomegalovirus exposure and HLA in healthy donors. PCR involved 60 Vbeta and 13 Jbeta primers. Repertoires were generated with immunoSEQ multiplex PCR, while TCRdb's copy carries only in-frame clones and drops some. The profile shows 160,000 or so clones, roughly 80% of them singletons. Input material: PBMCs. These receptors were obtained from a woman aged 25 to 39 in good health and CMV-seropositive.

As regards this clone: One end of the junction fails to match germline, which may point to a read error. The chain couples TRBV4-2 to TRBJ2-1; 9 bases are a match to TRBD1. The CDR3 sequence is 12 residues long. Germline V gives CDR1 LGHNA, CDR2 YNFKEQ. The CDR3 DNA reads as TGTGCCAGCAGCTCCGGACAGGGGTGGCAGCTCTTC. Amino acid sequence: CASSSGQGWQLF.

The rearrangement uses TRBV7-9 and TRBJ2-1, with 7 bases that match TRBD2. V shed 1 base, J shed 0 bases, and the junction held 3 bases outside the gene matches. Germline V gene lookup returns CDR1 SEHNR and CDR2 FQNEAQ (reference sequence). The CDR3 has 16 amino acids. The CDR3, as DNA: TGTGCCAGCAGCTTAGTTCGCGGGAGCTCCTACAATGAGCAGTTCTTC. Translation gives CASSLVRGSSYNEQFF.

The chain has TRBV5-6 and TRBJ1-1; TRBD1 might be the D (6 bases). V shed 3 bases and J shed 3 bases, with 24 bases lying between them. The germline V gene encodes CDR1 SGHDT and CDR2 YYEEEE. There are 18 residues in the CDR3. CDR3 residues: CASSSLRQVLKGDTEAFF. In DNA form, the CDR3 reads TGTGCCAGCAGCTCCCTGAGACAGGTCCTTAAAGGGGACACTGAAGCTTTCTTT.

The chain recombines TRBV4-1 with TRBJ2-3; 7 bases map to TRBD2. Germline-derived CDR1 and CDR2 are MGHRA and YSYEKL. This CDR3 is 17 amino acids long. After removal of 1 base from V and 2 bases from J, the junction contained 9 bases not matched to a gene. The CDR3 loop reads CASSQVHTGTTTDTQYF. CDR3 DNA: TGCGCCAGCAGCCAAGTGCACACCGGGACTACCACAGATACGCAGTATTTT.

This clone was seen a single time. This chain uses TRBV29-1 with TRBJ2-7, with a possible D match to TRBD2 (6 bases). This CDR3 has 12 amino acids. From germline, CDR1 is SQVTM and CDR2 ANQGSEA. Between the trimmed V and J ends, which lost 3 bases and 6 bases, there was a span of 12 bases. CDR3 coding DNA: TGCAGCGTTGAGGAGGACGGGGGCGAGCAGTACTTC. This sequence encodes CSVEEDGGEQYF.

This clone was detected a few times. The chain has TRBV15 and TRBJ2-1; 7 positions match TRBD1. V was pared by 3 bases and J by 3 bases, with 11 bases of the junction left unmatched. This CDR3 region has 17 residues. Germline assignment: CDR1 LNHNV and CDR2 YYDKDF (reference sequence). This chain's CDR3 is CATSSILTGTVYNEQFF. In DNA form, the CDR3 reads TGTGCCACCAGCAGTATTCTAACCGGGACAGTCTACAATGAGCAGTTCTTC. Filled out from reference TRBV15 and TRBJ2-1, the complete variable domain reads DAMVIQNPRYQVTQFGKPVTLSCSQTLNHNVMYWYQQKSSQAPKLLFHYYDKDFNNEADTPDNFQSRRPNTSFCFLDIRSPGLGDTAMYLCATSSILTGTVYNEQFFGPGTRLTVL.

The chain combines TRBV7-9 with TRBJ1-2; the D is unclear. Germline-derived CDR1 and CDR2 are SEHNR and FQNEAQ (reference sequence). The CDR3 is 11 amino acids. Trimming left V 5 bases short and J 4 bases short, with 5 bases between. CDR3 sequence reads: CASSNTYGYTF. CDR3 sequence (DNA): TGTGCCAGCAGCAACACCTATGGCTACACCTTC. Full variable domain (missing parts from reference TRBV7-9 and TRBJ1-2): DTGVSQNPRHKITKRGQNVTFRCDPISEHNRLYWYRQTLGQGPEFLTYFQNEAQLEKSRLLSDRFSAERPKGSFSTLEIQRTEQGDSAMYLCASSNTYGYTFGSGTRLTVV.

J is TRBJ1-6 and V is TRBV6-5; perhaps TRBD1 as D (6 bases). The CDR3 length is 13 residues. CDR1 and CDR2 (germline): MNHEY, SVGAGI. Trimming cost V 6 bases and J 7 bases, with 10 bases left between them. The CDR3: CASRLDSNSPLHF. The CDR3 coding sequence is TGTGCCAGCAGATTGGACAGCAATTCACCCCTCCACTTT.

The chain has TRBV2 and TRBJ1-2; no definite D call. V was shortened by 6 bases and J by 3 bases, with 8 bases between the two germline ends. CDR1 SNHLY and CDR2 FYNNEI come from the germline V gene. The CDR3 loop spans 12 amino acids. This CDR3 is CASRRDDYGYTF. CDR3 DNA: TGTGCCAGCAGACGGGATGACTATGGCTACACCTTC.

This chain connects TRBV6-5 to TRBJ2-5; weak D call: TRBD2 (5 bases). This CDR3 region has 13 residues. Germline V gene sequence: CDR1 MNHEY, CDR2 SVGAGI. Trimming took 2 bases from V and 4 from J, leaving 8 bases between them. This CDR3 is CASSYAGGETQYF. The CDR3 DNA reads as TGTGCCAGCAGTTACGCTGGAGGAGAGACCCAGTACTTC.

The chain links TRBV7-2 to TRBJ2-2; D may be TRBD1 (6 bases). CDR3 length: 16 amino acids. With 3 bases removed from V and 1 base from J, the gap between germline ends came to 12 bases. CDR1 is SGHTA and CDR2 is FQGNSA in the germline V gene. The CDR3 nucleotides read TGTGCCAGCAGCTTGATGGGACACCAGAACACCGGGGAGCTGTTTTTT. This codes for CASSLMGHQNTGELFF. The variable domain in full, with the rest retrieved from reference TRBV7-2 and TRBJ2-2, is GAGVSQSPSNKVTEKGKDVELRCDPISGHTALYWYRQSLGQGLEFLIYFQGNSAPDKSGLPSDRFSAERTGGSVSTLTIQRTQQEDSAVYLCASSLMGHQNTGELFFGEGSRLTVL.

The gene calls are TRBV6-6 and TRBJ2-3; TRBD1 matches at 8 bases. Trimming took 2 bases from V and 6 from J; bases not matched to a gene: 1. The CDR3 length is 13 residues. CDR1 MNHNY and CDR2 SVGAGI come from the germline V gene (reference sequence). CDR3 bases: TGTGCCAGCAGTTACCAGGGGGCCGATACGCAGTATTTT. Amino acids: CASSYQGADTQYF.

The CDR3 DNA is TGTGCCAGCAGCAGGGGGCCCGGACAGGGGCCGATCGAGCAGTACTTC. It yields the protein CASSRGPGQGPIEQYF. V is TRBV7-2 and J is TRBJ2-7; 9 nucleotides agree with TRBD1. The CDR3 has 16 amino acids. V gave up 5 bases and J gave up 6 bases; unmatched junction bases: 14. Germline CDR1 is SGHTA and CDR2 is FQGNSA.

The rearrangement links TRBV5-6 to TRBJ1-1, with D possibly being TRBD1 (5 bases). Germline V gene sequence: CDR1 SGHDT, CDR2 YYEEEE. Trimming took off 2 bases at V and 1 base at J, with 9 bases between the two ends. The CDR3 is 14 residues long. CDR3 DNA sequence: TGTGCCAGCAGCTTTCAGGGTCCGAACACTGAAGCTTTCTTT. It encodes CASSFQGPNTEAFF.

The V gene is TRBV18, the J gene TRBJ1-5, with D unresolved. V lost 2 bases to trimming and J lost 2 bases, with 7 bases between them. The CDR3 loop spans 14 amino acids. From germline, CDR1 is KGHSH and CDR2 LQKENI. In DNA form, the CDR3 reads TGTGCCAGCTCACCAATGGTAGGCAATCAGCCCCAGCATTTT. Its translation: CASSPMVGNQPQHF.

This clone was recorded once. The CDR3 loop is CASSPYGRVSYNEQFF. DNA of the CDR3: TGTGCCAGCAGCCCGTATGGGAGGGTTTCTTACAATGAGCAGTTCTTC. The V gene is TRBV11-2, the J gene TRBJ2-1; 7 bases fit TRBD2. CDR3 size: 16 residues. From germline, CDR1 is SGHAT and CDR2 FQNNGV. The ends lost 5 bases at V and 4 bases at J; junction bases unmatched: 11. The full variable domain, in which reference TRBV11-2 and TRBJ2-1 provide the parts outside the CDR3, is EAGVAQSPRYKIIEKRQSVAFWCNPISGHATLYWYQQILGQGPKLLIQFQNNGVVDDSQLPKDRFSAERLKGVDSTLKIQPAKLEDSAVYLCASSPYGRVSYNEQFFGPGTRLTVL.

The genes are TRBV28 and TRBJ2-2; unclear D gene. The CDR3 runs 16 residues. CDR1 MDHEN and CDR2 SYDVKM come from the germline V gene. V dropped 5 bases and J dropped 1 base, with 14 bases sitting between them. CDR3 loop: CASSLPGLGNTGELFF. The DNA of the CDR3 is TGTGCCAGCAGTCTGCCGGGTCTGGGGAACACCGGGGAGCTGTTTTTT. Looking up the rest from reference TRBV28 and TRBJ2-2 gives the full variable domain: DVKVTQSSRYLVKRTGEKVFLECVQDMDHENMFWYRQDPGLGLRLIYFSYDVKMKEKGDIPEGYSVSREKKERFSLILESASTNQTSMYLCASSLPGLGNTGELFFGEGSRLTVL.

The chain has TRBV5-1 and TRBJ1-2, with a weak D call TRBD1 (6 bases). CDR1 SGHRS and CDR2 YFSETQ come from the germline V gene. CDR3 size: 14 residues. The V gene lost 5 bases and the J gene lost 7 bases, with 18 bases spanning the gap. CDR3 bases: TGCGCCAGCAGGGGGGCGCCTGAGGAAAGTGGCTACACCTTC. Translated, it gives CASRGAPEESGYTF.

The genes are TRBV4-3 and TRBJ1-6; D remains unclear. The CDR3 is made up of 16 amino acids. CDR1 LGHNA and CDR2 YSLEER come from the germline V gene. Trimming removed 0 bases at V and 9 bases at J, with 15 bases between. As DNA, the CDR3 is TGCGCCAGCAGCCAAGAAGAGGGTACGGGGATTTCACCCCTCCACTTT. Translating it yields CASSQEEGTGISPLHF.

This chain joins TRBV4-1 and TRBJ1-5; D uncertain. Trimming shortened V by 4 bases and J by 8 bases, and 21 bases separated the two germline ends. Germline V lookup: CDR1 MGHRA, CDR2 YSYEKL. The CDR3 is 16 amino acids. CDR3 sequence (DNA): TGCGCCAGCAGCCGGCGCAGCCAGAAAGTGGGAGAGCCCCAGCATTTT. Translation: CASSRRSQKVGEPQHF.

The chain joins TRBV27 to TRBJ2-1; 7 bases line up with TRBD2. The CDR3 extends over 15 amino acids. V shed 10 bases, J shed 4 bases, and the junction held 13 bases outside the gene matches. Germline assignment: CDR1 MNHEY and CDR2 SMNVEV (reference sequence). CDR3 protein: CAIKEAGELYNEQFF. The CDR3 DNA sequence: TGTGCCATAAAAGAGGCGGGGGAGCTTTACAATGAGCAGTTCTTC.

The genes are TRBV7-8 and TRBJ2-1; a weak D match, TRBD1 (6 bases). CDR1 SGHVS and CDR2 FQNEAQ come from the germline V gene. This CDR3 spans 17 amino acids. V lost 3 bases and J 0 bases, leaving 15 bases between the germline ends. This CDR3 reads CASSLLPGHISYNEQFF. The CDR3 region has the DNA TGTGCCAGCAGCTTGTTGCCGGGACACATCTCCTACAATGAGCAGTTCTTC.

This rearrangement joins TRBV7-3 to TRBJ1-6; D ambiguous. This CDR3 region has 13 residues. Germline V gene sequence: CDR1 SGHTA, CDR2 FQGTGA. Deletions cut 4 bases from V and 6 bases from J, with 7 bases between. CDR3 sequence reads: CASSSGFNSPLHF. The CDR3 nucleotides read TGTGCCAGCAGCTCCGGTTTTAATTCACCCCTCCACTTT.

This clone was counted once. The rearrangement links TRBV28 to TRBJ2-3, with TRBD1 matching 11 bases. V was pared by 7 bases and J by 4 bases, with 13 bases of the junction left unmatched. The length of the CDR3 is 17 residues. Per the germline V gene, CDR1 is MDHEN and CDR2 is SYDVKM. The chain's CDR3 is CASTPPGGQGAADTQYF. CDR3 coding DNA: TGTGCCAGCACTCCGCCGGGCGGACAGGGGGCTGCAGATACGCAGTATTTT.

In its sample, this clone was seen a few times. The chain couples TRBV6-4 to TRBJ2-1, with TRBD1 matching 8 bases. V gave up 3 bases and J gave up 12 bases; unmatched junction bases: 4. The germline V gene encodes CDR1 MRHNA and CDR2 SNTAGT. CDR3 length: 12 amino acids. CDR3 residues: CASSEGRGRQFF. The CDR3 nucleotides read TGTGCCAGCAGTGAGGGCAGGGGGCGGCAGTTCTTC.

The chain couples TRBV7-2 to TRBJ2-1; 12 bases are shared with TRBD2. Germline V lookup: CDR1 SGHTA, CDR2 FQGNSA. V trimming: 2 bases; J trimming: 2 bases; junction bases outside the gene matches: 4. The CDR3 sequence is 17 residues long. CDR3 coding DNA: TGTGCCAGCAGCTTACTAGCGGGGGGGGCTCCCTACAATGAGCAGTTCTTC. It translates to CASSLLAGGAPYNEQFF. The full variable domain, rest sourced from reference TRBV7-2 and TRBJ2-1, is GAGVSQSPSNKVTEKGKDVELRCDPISGHTALYWYRQSLGQGLEFLIYFQGNSAPDKSGLPSDRFSAERTGGSVSTLTIQRTQQEDSAVYLCASSLLAGGAPYNEQFFGPGTRLTVL.